A single sample is the source of the 32 T cell receptor beta chains below, sequenced in a study of response to subunit inactivated influenza vaccine (dated 2018 in TCRdb). Library preparation was by RT-PCR. The sequencing machine was an Illumina HiSeq 2500. TCRdb cleaned the public reads at Q25 with fastp, built clones with MiXCR and kept in-frame beta chains. A single entry per CDR3 protein holds the most common genes and DNA from its merged rows. The sample table holds 650,000 to 800,000 distinct CDR3 sequences, of which approximately 15% were seen once. The ten largest clones take up roughly 6.4% of the sample. Sequences were derived from PBMCs from blood, sampled less than 15 days before vaccination. Source of these receptors: a man over 45 who received an inactivated influenza vaccine. Donor details come from another sample of the same person, matched by shared clones.

V gene TRBV4-3 combines with J gene TRBJ2-2; possible D gene TRBD1, 5 bases. There are 17 residues in the CDR3. Germline CDR1 and CDR2: LGHNA and YSLEER. Trimming cost V 7 bases and J 3 bases, with 21 bases left between them. The CDR3 DNA follows: TGCGCCAGCACCAACGCACTATCGGTGGGGCACACCGGGGAGCTGTTTTTT. It is translated as CASTNALSVGHTGELFF.

Of note for this clonotype: One end of the junction fails to match germline, which may point to a read error. The CDR3 is CATSDSEGAVDF. CDR3 nucleotides: TGTGCCACCAGTGATTCAGAGGGGGCTGTGGACTTC. The chain combines TRBV24-1 with TRBJ2-5; 7 bases align to TRBD1. Germline CDR1 KGHDR, CDR2 SFDVKD. CDR3 length equals 12 residues.

This chain links TRBV5-1 with TRBJ2-5; 10 bases fit TRBD2. The CDR3 covers 15 residues. V lost 0 bases to trimming and J lost 4 bases; unmatched junction nucleotides: 3. Germline CDR1 and CDR2: SGHRS and YFSETQ. The CDR3 bases are TGCGCCAGCAGCTTGGAAGGACTAGCGGCAGAGACCCAGTACTTC. It yields the protein CASSLEGLAAETQYF.

In this sample, this clonotype turned up many times. The chain joins TRBV14 to TRBJ2-1; no clear D. The CDR3 is 16 amino acids. The V end lost 0 bases, the J end lost 4 bases, and 13 bases lay between the germline ends. CDR1 is SGHDN and CDR2 is FVKESK in the germline V gene. Written as DNA, the CDR3 is TGTGCCAGCAGCCAAGATGGGTGGAAAGCGTACAATGAGCAGTTCTTC. Translated, it gives CASSQDGWKAYNEQFF.

This rearrangement joins TRBV4-1 to TRBJ2-1, with no clear D. The CDR3 runs 15 residues. V lost 10 bases and J lost 3, with 19 bases in between. CDR1 is MGHRA and CDR2 is YSYEKL in the germline V gene. The CDR3 DNA reads TGCGCCACAAGGAGAGAGCTTCCTCGCTACAATGAGCAGTTCTTC. It encodes CATRRELPRYNEQFF.

This clonotype was recorded many times. The rearrangement joins TRBV7-8 to TRBJ2-5; the match to TRBD1 covers 7 bases. The CDR3 is made up of 16 amino acids. J lost 5 bases, V lost 5 bases, and 14 bases had no gene match. CDR1 and CDR2 from the germline V gene are SGHVS and FQNEAQ. The CDR3 DNA follows: TGTGCCAGCAGCCCCCGTCGGGTCAGGGGGTTCGAGACCCAGTACTTC. Its translation: CASSPRRVRGFETQYF.

This clonotype has only a few counts. J is TRBJ2-7 and V is TRBV7-9; D is possibly TRBD2 (6 bases). CDR1 is SEHNR and CDR2 is FQNEAQ in the germline V gene (reference sequence). This CDR3 is 12 amino acids long. Between the trimmed V and J ends, which lost 4 bases and 5 bases, there was a span of 9 bases. In DNA, the CDR3 is TGTGCCAGCAGCTACGGGACTGACGAGCAGTACTTC. Translating gives CASSYGTDEQYF.

The chain recombines TRBV20-1 with TRBJ1-2; 10 nucleotides line up with TRBD1. Germline-derived CDR1 and CDR2 are DFQATT and SNEGSKA (reference sequence). V lost 2 bases and J lost 3; bases outside the gene matches: 6. The CDR3 has 15 amino acids. The CDR3 loop is CSARRRDRGYYGYTF. CDR3 nucleotide sequence: TGCAGTGCTAGAAGGCGGGACAGGGGTTACTATGGCTACACCTTC.

The chain links TRBV12-3 or TRBV12-4 to TRBJ2-3; D possibly matches TRBD1 or TRBD2 (5 bases each). The length of the CDR3 is 15 residues. Trimming removed 6 bases at V and 3 bases at J, with 16 bases between. The CDR3 loop is CASSYRGDATDTQYF. The CDR3 nucleotides are TGTGCCAGCAGCTACCGTGGGGACGCGACAGATACGCAGTATTTT.

This clonotype was recorded a few times. The rearrangement links TRBV7-3 to TRBJ2-1; TRBD2 matches at 7 bases. Unmatched junction bases numbered 8, after V lost 6 bases and J lost 6 bases. The germline V gene encodes CDR1 SGHTA and CDR2 FQGTGA. This CDR3 spans 14 amino acids. CDR3 region: CASSRLALGNEQFF. The CDR3 region has the DNA TGTGCCAGCAGTCGACTAGCCCTGGGCAATGAGCAGTTCTTC.

The chain combines TRBV20-1 with TRBJ2-3, with TRBD2 matching over 11 bases. In germline, CDR1 is DFQATT, CDR2 SNEGSKA (reference sequence). The V segment lost 5 bases and the J segment 4 bases; nucleotides outside the gene matches: 8. CDR3 length equals 15 residues. In DNA form, the CDR3 reads TGCAGTGCTCAAGTTAGCGGGGGGGGGGCAGATACGCAGTATTTT. Protein product: CSAQVSGGGADTQYF.

This clonotype showed up many times. V and J are TRBV12-3 or TRBV12-4 and TRBJ2-7; 8 positions match TRBD2. With 5 bases clipped from V and 9 bases from J, the junction kept 15 bases outside the gene matches. CDR3 length: 15 residues. CDR3 DNA: TGTGCCAGCAGTCCCCGGGGACTAGAGAAGTATGGGCAGTACTTC. Translation: CASSPRGLEKYGQYF.

In its sample, this clonotype was seen many times. This chain links TRBV7-6 with TRBJ2-3; D is unclear. Germline V gives CDR1 SGHVS, CDR2 FNYEAQ. The CDR3 covers 15 residues. Trimming shortened V by 1 base and J by 0 bases, and 8 bases separated the two germline ends. CDR3 bases: TGTGCCAGCAGCTTAGGACATAGTAGCACAGATACGCAGTATTTT. Translation: CASSLGHSSTDTQYF.

The chain recombines TRBV5-1 with TRBJ2-2; perhaps TRBD2 as D (6 bases). V lost 1 base and J 0 bases, leaving 10 bases between the germline ends. The V gene's germline CDR1 is SGHRS and CDR2 YFSETQ. The CDR3 totals 16 residues. The CDR3 loop is CASSLNPGANTGELFF. CDR3 nucleotide sequence: TGCGCCAGCAGCTTGAACCCGGGAGCGAACACCGGGGAGCTGTTTTTT.

The sample holds a few counts of this clonotype. The junction does not match germline at one end; this may be a read error. J is TRBJ2-3 and V is TRBV5-4; 10 nucleotides line up with TRBD1. The length of the CDR3 is 16 residues. CDR1 and CDR2 from the germline V gene are SGHNT and YYREEE (reference sequence). CDR3 residues: CASRLGTGESTDTQYF. The CDR3 DNA is TGTGCCAGCAGGTTGGGGACAGGGGAAAGCACAGATACGCAGTATTTT. Supplemented by reference TRBV5-4 and TRBJ2-3, the full variable domain reads ETGVTQSPTHLIKTRGQQVTLRCSSQSGHNTVSWYQQALGQGPQFIFQYYREEENGRGNFPPRFSGLQFPNYSSELNVNALELDDSALYLCASRLGTGESTDTQYFGPGTRLTVL.

V gene TRBV5-1 combines with J gene TRBJ2-1, with D possibly TRBD2 on 5 matching bases. Trimming shortened V by 5 bases and J by 4 bases, and 19 bases separated the two germline ends. CDR1 is SGHRS and CDR2 is YFSETQ in the germline V gene. CDR3 length: 16 amino acids. CDR3 loop: CASRSRPDSDYNEQFF. The CDR3 DNA is TGCGCCAGCAGATCCCGTCCGGACTCGGATTACAATGAGCAGTTCTTC.

This clonotype was recorded a few times. The rearrangement uses TRBV19 and TRBJ2-3; D is unclear. Germline loops: CDR1 LNHDA, CDR2 SQIVND (reference sequence). CDR3 length: 13 residues. V lost 5 bases, J lost 4 bases, and 10 bases lay in between. This chain's CDR3 is CASSQIGPDTQYF. The DNA of the CDR3 is TGTGCCAGTAGTCAGATCGGCCCAGATACGCAGTATTTT.

This clonotype was observed a handful of times. The chain combines TRBV11-2 with TRBJ2-1; 12 positions match TRBD2. CDR1 is SGHAT, CDR2 FQNNGV, per germline. V was pared by 1 base and J by 10 bases, with 14 bases of the junction left unmatched. The CDR3 contains 18 residues. CDR3 residues: CASSLGLLAGGLIYEQFF. The CDR3 DNA reads TGTGCCAGCAGCTTAGGGTTACTAGCGGGAGGACTAATTTACGAGCAGTTCTTC. Full variable domain (rest looked up from reference TRBV11-2 and TRBJ2-1): EAGVAQSPRYKIIEKRQSVAFWCNPISGHATLYWYQQILGQGPKLLIQFQNNGVVDDSQLPKDRFSAERLKGVDSTLKIQPAKLEDSAVYLCASSLGLLAGGLIYEQFFGPGTRLTVL.

Details on this clonotype: Lacking the conserved final phenylalanine or tryptophan, this CDR3 likely reflects a read error. The chain combines TRBV6-2 or TRBV6-3 with TRBJ2-1; TRBD2 matches 8 bases. The V and J ends lost 0 bases and 9 bases, in that order; junction bases with no gene match: 7. The CDR3 totals 15 residues. The germline V gene encodes CDR1 MNHEY and CDR2 SVGEGT. CDR3 nucleotides: TGTGCCAGCAGTTACTCGAGTCGGGGGGGCTTTGAGCAGTTCCTC. The encoded protein is CASSYSSRGGFEQFL.

This clonotype has ten or more counts. The V call is TRBV9, the J call TRBJ2-3, with no clear D. Trimming shortened V by 3 bases and J by 6 bases, and 8 bases separated the two germline ends. The CDR3 has 12 amino acids. Germline V gene sequence: CDR1 SGDLS, CDR2 YYNGEE. For the CDR3, the DNA is TGTGCCAGCAGCGACCACGGGGATACGCAGTATTTT. This sequence encodes CASSDHGDTQYF.

The chain has TRBV28 and TRBJ2-1, with D possibly matching TRBD1 (6 bases). CDR1 MDHEN and CDR2 SYDVKM come from the germline V gene. The V end was cut by 9 bases, the J end by 0 bases, with 12 bases between. CDR3 length: 14 amino acids. CDR3 coding DNA: TGTGCCAGGGGACGAGGGGGCTCCTACAATGAGCAGTTCTTC. Translation gives CARGRGGSYNEQFF.

This clonotype has only a few counts. J is TRBJ2-5 and V is TRBV7-2, with 15 nucleotides matching TRBD2. The germline gives CDR1 SGHTA, CDR2 FQGNSA. The CDR3 consists of 17 residues. Germline trimming cut 1 base from V and 7 bases from J; bases unmatched to any gene: 7. CDR3 DNA: TGTGCCAGCAGCTTAGTGGGGACTAGCGGGGGGCCCGGGACCCAGTACTTC. Translating gives CASSLVGTSGGPGTQYF.

This clonotype was counted ten times or more. CDR3 in amino acids: CASSRTSGKYQETQYF. CDR3 nucleotide sequence: TGTGCCAGCAGTCGGACTAGCGGGAAGTACCAAGAGACCCAGTACTTC. This chain uses TRBV6-2 or TRBV6-3 with TRBJ2-5; TRBD2 matches at 12 bases. The V gene's germline CDR1 is MNHEY and CDR2 SVGEGT. The ends lost 5 bases at V and 0 bases at J; junction bases unmatched: 4. This CDR3 spans 16 amino acids.

The CDR3 bases are TGTGCCAGCAGCTTTTCGGTCACCTACGAGCAGTACTTC. Its protein product is CASSFSVTYEQYF. This chain links TRBV5-6 with TRBJ2-7; no definite D call. V shed 2 bases and J shed 2 bases, with 8 bases lying between them. Germline lookup yields CDR1 SGHDT and CDR2 YYEEEE. The CDR3 covers 13 residues. Full variable domain (missing parts from reference TRBV5-6 and TRBJ2-7): DAGVTQSPTHLIKTRGQQVTLRCSPKSGHDTVSWYQQALGQGPQFIFQYYEEEERQRGNFPDRFSGHQFPNYSSELNVNALLLGDSALYLCASSFSVTYEQYFGPGTRLTVT.

This clonotype was seen a handful of times. The chain employs TRBV5-1 and TRBJ2-2; no clear D gene. Looked up from germline, CDR1 is SGHRS and CDR2 is YFSETQ. The CDR3 spans 15 residues. Trimming cost V 7 bases and J 0 bases, with 13 bases left between them. The CDR3 sequence is CASGPRVANTGELFF. CDR3 DNA sequence: TGCGCCAGCGGCCCACGGGTCGCGAACACCGGGGAGCTGTTTTTT.

This chain joins TRBV7-2 and TRBJ2-7; unclear D gene. Between the trimmed V and J ends, which lost 0 bases and 0 bases, there was a span of 6 bases. CDR3 length: 14 amino acids. Germline V gene data show CDR1 as SGHTA and CDR2 as FQGNSA. The chain's CDR3 is CASSLAYSSYEQYF. The CDR3 coding sequence is TGTGCCAGCAGCTTAGCCTATAGCTCCTACGAGCAGTACTTC.

This clonotype was detected many times. The genes are TRBV14 and TRBJ1-1, with 9 bases lining up with TRBD1. The germline CDR1 and CDR2 sequences are SGHDN and FVKESK. The CDR3 runs 17 residues. The V gene end was trimmed by 0 bases and the J gene end by 0 bases; junction bases not matched to a gene: 5. The CDR3 reads CASSQDLGTGMNTEAFF. The CDR3, as DNA: TGTGCCAGCAGCCAAGATCTTGGGACAGGGATGAACACTGAAGCTTTCTTT. Combining the CDR3 with reference TRBV14 and TRBJ1-1 gives the whole variable domain EAGVTQFPSHSVIEKGQTVTLRCDPISGHDNLYWYRRVMGKEIKFLLHFVKESKQDESGMPNNRFLAERTGGTYSTLKVQPAELEDSGVYFCASSQDLGTGMNTEAFFGQGTRLTVV.

The gene calls are TRBV14 and TRBJ2-7, with D maybe TRBD2 (5 bases). V was shortened by 2 bases and J by 8 bases, with 16 bases between the two germline ends. The CDR3 is 14 amino acids. CDR1 is SGHDN, CDR2 FVKESK, per germline. This chain's CDR3 is CASSQPFLSAKQYF. Here the CDR3 DNA reads TGTGCCAGCAGCCAACCCTTCCTTAGCGCCAAGCAGTACTTC.

V is TRBV28 and J is TRBJ1-1; D gene unclear. V was shortened by 1 base and J by 11 bases, with 20 bases between the two germline ends. The CDR3 runs to 15 residues. Per the germline V gene, CDR1 is MDHEN and CDR2 is SYDVKM. CDR3 coding DNA: TGTGCCAGCAGTTTATCACGGGAGGGTGTCACCCCGGCTTTCTTT. Translating it yields CASSLSREGVTPAFF.

The table lists this clonotype with a few counts. The chain combines TRBV2 with TRBJ1-6; D is unclear. V lost 7 bases to trimming and J lost 5 bases, with 12 bases between them. Germline CDR1 reads SNHLY; CDR2 reads FYNNEI. This CDR3 contains 14 residues. Here the CDR3 reads CASTPQANNSPLHF. The CDR3 coding sequence is TGTGCCAGCACCCCTCAGGCGAATAATTCACCCCTCCACTTT.

J is TRBJ2-1 and V is TRBV5-1, with 8 bases matching TRBD2. This CDR3 contains 15 residues. The J segment lost 8 bases and the V segment lost 3 bases, leaving 10 bases of the junction unmatched. Germline loops: CDR1 SGHRS, CDR2 YFSETQ. This CDR3 is CASSSTSGVPDEQFF. In DNA, the CDR3 is TGCGCCAGCAGCTCAACTAGCGGTGTACCCGATGAGCAGTTCTTC.

V is TRBV18 and J is TRBJ2-5; D is undetermined. The CDR3 runs to 12 residues. The V end was cut by 4 bases, the J end by 4 bases, with 7 bases between. The germline gives CDR1 KGHSH, CDR2 LQKENI. CDR3 amino acids: CASSRERETQYF. The CDR3 nucleotides are TGTGCCAGCTCACGAGAGCGAGAGACCCAGTACTTC. The full variable domain, its missing parts supplied by reference TRBV18 and TRBJ2-5, is NAGVMQNPRHLVRRRGQEARLRCSPMKGHSHVYWYRQLPEEGLKFMVYLQKENIIDESGMPKERFSAEFPKEGPSILRIQQVVRGDSAAYFCASSRERETQYFGPGTRLLVL.